Listed below are T cell receptor beta chains from one sample, sequenced in a study of blood T cell repertoires in COVID-19. Clones were sequenced by immunoSEQ multiplex PCR, and TCRdb holds only the in-frame ones, with some missing. This table holds more than 110,000 clones, over 75% found once. Sequenced input: peripheral blood. Every receptor here comes from a man in his forties or fifties with acute or convalescent COVID-19. CDR3s include the opening cysteine and the closing phenylalanine or tryptophan. Each record gives: J gene, D gene, clone size, CDR3 length, V gene, CDR3 DNA, CDR3 protein. D genes are given only for firm matches. Expanded clones get a size class; other rows say once, few or many, or leave the size out.

J gene: TRBJ2-5
D gene: TRBD1
clone size: .
CDR3 length: 14
V gene: TRBV5-1
CDR3 DNA: TGCGCCAGCAGCTTAACAGGGGGCGTCGAGACCCAGTACTTC
CDR3 protein: CASSLTGGVETQYF

J gene: TRBJ1-2
D gene: .
clone size: .
CDR3 length: 15
V gene: TRBV10-3
CDR3 DNA: TGTGCCATCAGTGAGTCGATGGAGGTGGTCTATGGCTACACCTTC
CDR3 protein: CAISESMEVVYGYTF

J gene: TRBJ1-4
D gene: TRBD1
clone size: .
CDR3 length: 14
V gene: TRBV18
CDR3 DNA: TGTGCCAGCTCACTAGGACAGGGCTCTGAAAAACTGTTTTTT
CDR3 protein: CASSLGQGSEKLFF

J gene: TRBJ2-7
D gene: TRBD1
clone size: few
CDR3 length: 15
V gene: TRBV4-1
CDR3 DNA: TGCGCCAGCAGCCAACGTCCGGACAGGGAAAAGGAGCAGTACTTC
CDR3 protein: CASSQRPDREKEQYF

J gene: TRBJ1-3
D gene: .
clone size: .
CDR3 length: 14
V gene: TRBV19
CDR3 DNA: TGTGCCAGTAGTATCGGGAGCTCTGGAAACACCATATATTTT
CDR3 protein: CASSIGSSGNTIYF

J gene: TRBJ2-4
D gene: .
clone size: .
CDR3 length: 14
V gene: TRBV2
CDR3 DNA: TGTGCCAGCAGTGCCCCGTTAGCCAAAAACATTCAGTACTTC
CDR3 protein: CASSAPLAKNIQYF

J gene: TRBJ2-6
D gene: TRBD1
clone size: .
CDR3 length: 17
V gene: TRBV18
CDR3 DNA: TGTGCCAGCTCACCAATAACAGGGGGGTCTGGGGCCAACGTCCTGACTTTC
CDR3 protein: CASSPITGGSGANVLTF

J gene: TRBJ1-1
D gene: .
clone size: .
CDR3 length: 14
V gene: TRBV9
CDR3 DNA: TGTGCCAGCAGCGCAGGGACACTCAACACTGAAGCTTTCTTT
CDR3 protein: CASSAGTLNTEAFF

J gene: TRBJ1-5
D gene: .
clone size: .
CDR3 length: 17
V gene: TRBV7-6
CDR3 DNA: TGTGCCAGCAGTCTCTTAACGTGGAGGGCCCCCAATCAGCCCCAGCATTTT
CDR3 protein: CASSLLTWRAPNQPQHF

J gene: TRBJ2-7
D gene: .
clone size: .
CDR3 length: 11
V gene: TRBV11-3
CDR3 DNA: TGTGCCAGCAGCTCAGGTTACGAGCAGTACTTC
CDR3 protein: CASSSGYEQYF

J gene: TRBJ2-5
D gene: TRBD2
clone size: once
CDR3 length: 19
V gene: TRBV2
CDR3 DNA: TGTGCCAGCATCACAGAGGGGGGGACTAGCGGGAAGATACAAGAGACCCAGTACTTC
CDR3 protein: CASITEGGTSGKIQETQYF

J gene: TRBJ2-1
D gene: TRBD2
clone size: .
CDR3 length: 17
V gene: TRBV10-3
CDR3 DNA: TGTGCCATCAGTGAGTCGGTCGGCGGGGGAAGCTACAATGAGCAGTTCTTC
CDR3 protein: CAISESVGGGSYNEQFF

J gene: TRBJ1-1
D gene: .
clone size: few
CDR3 length: 14
V gene: TRBV4-2
CDR3 DNA: TGTGCCAGCAGCCAAGGACAGGCGAACACTGAAGCTTTCTTT
CDR3 protein: CASSQGQANTEAFF

J gene: TRBJ1-5
D gene: .
clone size: .
CDR3 length: 17
V gene: TRBV27
CDR3 DNA: TGTGCCAGCAGTTCCACCTCTGGGCGTCATAGCAATCAGCCCCAGCATTTT
CDR3 protein: CASSSTSGRHSNQPQHF

J gene: TRBJ1-6
D gene: .
clone size: .
CDR3 length: 13
V gene: TRBV12-3/TRBV12-4
CDR3 DNA: TGTGCCAGCAGGGCACAGGGTGGTTCACCCCTCCACTTT
CDR3 protein: CASRAQGGSPLHF

J gene: TRBJ2-2
D gene: TRBD2
clone size: .
CDR3 length: 15
V gene: TRBV5-4
CDR3 DNA: TGTGCCAGCAGCTACGGACTAGCAGCGACCGGGGAGCTGTTTTTT
CDR3 protein: CASSYGLAATGELFF

J gene: TRBJ1-1
D gene: .
clone size: .
CDR3 length: 13
V gene: TRBV12-3/TRBV12-4
CDR3 DNA: TGTGCCAGCCGCAAGGGGAGGCTGACTGAAGCTTTCTTT
CDR3 protein: CASRKGRLTEAFF